This T cell receptor (beta chain) comes out of a study of blood T cells in healthy people across ages. Study-wide results and limits: Observed TCR beta diversity per million T cells went down as age went up. This fall followed a roughly linear course with age.

V lost 6 bases and J lost 2, with 16 bases in between. Germline loops: CDR1 LGHNA, CDR2 YNFKEQ. The CDR3 sequence is 15 residues long. Concerning this clonotype: Its antigen is unidentified.

A second roughly 6 to 12 cycle PCR used barcoded and J-beta primers. TCRdb reprocessed the 5' RACE reads with MiXCR, giving one entry per CDR3 protein. The sample holds about 970,000 distinct CDR3 sequences, roughly half seen once. The donors, all healthy, were Caucasians living in Russia, aged roughly 6 to 90. This clonotype originated in a woman aged 55 to 70 in good health. Sequencing was done on a sample of blood. The V call is TRBV4-2, the J call TRBJ1-1; D ambiguous. The CDR3 spells CASSQAGPSNTEAFF. CDR3 coding DNA: TGTGCCAGCAGTCAGGCGGGCCCGTCAAACACTGAAGCTTTCTTT.